This TCR beta chain was obtained from a study of cytomegalovirus exposure and HLA in healthy donors. The CDR3 has 14 amino acids. The V gene lost 1 base and the J gene lost 1 base, with 9 bases spanning the gap. Looked up from germline, CDR1 is SGDLS and CDR2 is YYNGEE. The PCR used 60 Vbeta and 13 Jbeta primers. Data came from immunoSEQ multiplex PCR; TCRdb stores just in-frame clones and leaves some out. The sample comprises some 160,000 clones, roughly three quarters of which are singletons, and approximately 4.3% rests with the top ten. The donors comprised healthy bone marrow donors. In the case of this clone: Its target is unknown.

Study-wide findings and caveats: Follow-up analysis later connected one missense variant in DCLRE1C with trimming of TCR beta V- and J-genes. Near-uniform donor sequencing depth was presumed by presence/absence analyses. Some V segments, TRBV6-2 and TRBV6-3 among them, were indistinguishable and were therefore excluded.

The receptor was isolated from a man aged 55 to 69 in good health and CMV-seronegative. This chain joins TRBV9 and TRBJ2-7; D is unclear. Sequencing was done on a sample of PBMCs. The CDR3: CASSVTTISYEQYF. In DNA form, the CDR3 reads TGTGCCAGCAGCGTAACAACGATTTCCTACGAGCAGTACTTC. The full variable domain, with the rest looked up from reference TRBV9 and TRBJ2-7, is DSGVTQTPKHLITATGQRVTLRCSPRSGDLSVYWYQQSLDQGLQFLIQYYNGEERAKGNILERFSAQQFPDLHSELNLSSLELGDSALYFCASSVTTISYEQYFGPGTRLTVT.